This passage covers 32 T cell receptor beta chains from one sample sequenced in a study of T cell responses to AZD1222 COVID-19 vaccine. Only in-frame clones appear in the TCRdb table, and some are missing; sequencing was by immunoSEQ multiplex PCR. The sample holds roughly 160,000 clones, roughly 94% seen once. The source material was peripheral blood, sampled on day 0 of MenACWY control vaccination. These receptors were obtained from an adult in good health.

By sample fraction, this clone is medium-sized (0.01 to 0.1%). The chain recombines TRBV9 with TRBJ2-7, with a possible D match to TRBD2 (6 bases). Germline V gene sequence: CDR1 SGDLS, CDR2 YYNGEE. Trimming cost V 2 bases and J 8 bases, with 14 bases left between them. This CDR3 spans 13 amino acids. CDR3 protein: CASSVGTPSKQYF. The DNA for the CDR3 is TGTGCCAGCAGCGTTGGGACTCCCTCCAAGCAGTACTTC. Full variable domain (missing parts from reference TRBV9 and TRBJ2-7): DSGVTQTPKHLITATGQRVTLRCSPRSGDLSVYWYQQSLDQGLQFLIQYYNGEERAKGNILERFSAQQFPDLHSELNLSSLELGDSALYFCASSVGTPSKQYFGPGTRLTVT.

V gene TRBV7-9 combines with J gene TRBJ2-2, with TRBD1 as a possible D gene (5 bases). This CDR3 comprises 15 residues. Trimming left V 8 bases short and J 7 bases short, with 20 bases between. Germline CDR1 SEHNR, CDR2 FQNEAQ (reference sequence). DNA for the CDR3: TGTGCCAGCTCACAAGGGGCGCCGCCGTACGGGGAGCTGTTTTTT. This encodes CASSQGAPPYGELFF.

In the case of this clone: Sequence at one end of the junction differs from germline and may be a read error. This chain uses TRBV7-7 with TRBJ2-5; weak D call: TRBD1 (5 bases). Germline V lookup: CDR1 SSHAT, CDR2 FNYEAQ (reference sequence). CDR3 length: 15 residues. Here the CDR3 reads CASSLGVGLQETQYF. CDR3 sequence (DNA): TGTGCTAGCAGCTTAGGGGTGGGGCTACAAGAGACCCAGTACTTC. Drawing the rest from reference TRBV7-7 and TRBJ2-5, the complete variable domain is GAGVSQSPRYKVTKRGQDVTLRCDPISSHATLYWYQQALGQGPEFLTYFNYEAQPDKSGLPSDRFSAERPEGSISTLTIQRTEQRDSAMYRCASSLGVGLQETQYFGPGTRLLVL.

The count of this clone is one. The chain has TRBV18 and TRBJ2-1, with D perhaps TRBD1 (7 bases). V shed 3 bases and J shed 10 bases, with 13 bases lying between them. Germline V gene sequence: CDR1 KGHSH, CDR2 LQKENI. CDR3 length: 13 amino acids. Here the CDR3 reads CASSPGAGGEQFF. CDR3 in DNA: TGTGCCAGCTCACCGGGGGCAGGGGGGGAGCAGTTCTTC.

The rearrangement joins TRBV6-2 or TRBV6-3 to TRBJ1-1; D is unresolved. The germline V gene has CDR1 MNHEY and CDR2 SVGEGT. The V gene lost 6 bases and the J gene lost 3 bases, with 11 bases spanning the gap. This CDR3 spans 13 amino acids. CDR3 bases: TGTGCCAGCAGCGGAGGAGTATACACTGAAGCTTTCTTT. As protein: CASSGGVYTEAFF.

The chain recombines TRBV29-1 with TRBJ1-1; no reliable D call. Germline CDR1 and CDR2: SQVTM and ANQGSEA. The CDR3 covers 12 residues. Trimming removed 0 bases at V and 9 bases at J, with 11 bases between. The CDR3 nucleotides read TGCAGCGTTGAAGAAGGATACAGAAAAGCTTTCTTT. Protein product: CSVEEGYRKAFF. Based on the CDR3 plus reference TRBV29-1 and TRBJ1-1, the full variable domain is SAVISQKPSRDICQRGTSLTIQCQVDSQVTMMFWYRQQPGQSLTLIATANQGSEATYESGFVIDKFPISRPNLTFSTLTVSNMSPEDSSIYLCSVEEGYRKAFFGQGTRLTVV.

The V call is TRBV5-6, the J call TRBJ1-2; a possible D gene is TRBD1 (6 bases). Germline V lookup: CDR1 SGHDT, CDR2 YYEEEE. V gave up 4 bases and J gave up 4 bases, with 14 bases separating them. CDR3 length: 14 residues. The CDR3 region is CASSLGQSGYGYTF. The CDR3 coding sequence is TGTGCCAGCAGCCTCGGACAGAGTGGCTATGGCTACACCTTC.

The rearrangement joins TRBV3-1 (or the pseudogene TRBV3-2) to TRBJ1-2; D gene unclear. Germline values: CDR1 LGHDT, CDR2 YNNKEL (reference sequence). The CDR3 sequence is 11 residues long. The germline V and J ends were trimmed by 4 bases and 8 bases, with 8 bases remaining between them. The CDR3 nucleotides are TGTGCCAGCAGCCCCCCCGGGGGCTACACCTTC. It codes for CASSPPGGYTF.

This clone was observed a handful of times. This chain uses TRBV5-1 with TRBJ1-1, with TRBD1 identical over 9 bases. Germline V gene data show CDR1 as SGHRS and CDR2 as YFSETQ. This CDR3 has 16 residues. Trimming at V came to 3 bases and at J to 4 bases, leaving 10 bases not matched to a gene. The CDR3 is CASSYRTGEEGTEAFF. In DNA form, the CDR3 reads TGCGCCAGCAGCTATCGGACAGGGGAAGAGGGCACTGAAGCTTTCTTT.

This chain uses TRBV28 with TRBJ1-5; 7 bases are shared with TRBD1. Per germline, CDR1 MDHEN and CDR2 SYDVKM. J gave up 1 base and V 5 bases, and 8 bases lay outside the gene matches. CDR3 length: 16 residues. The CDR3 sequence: CASSPGTALSNQPQHF. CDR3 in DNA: TGTGCCAGCAGTCCGGGGACAGCACTCAGCAATCAGCCCCAGCATTTT.

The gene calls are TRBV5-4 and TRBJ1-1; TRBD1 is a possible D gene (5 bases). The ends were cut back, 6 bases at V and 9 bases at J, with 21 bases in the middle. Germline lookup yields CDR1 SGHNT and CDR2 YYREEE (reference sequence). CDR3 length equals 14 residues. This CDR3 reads CASTMYPGTGKAFF. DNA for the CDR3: TGTGCCAGCACCATGTACCCAGGGACGGGCAAAGCTTTCTTT.

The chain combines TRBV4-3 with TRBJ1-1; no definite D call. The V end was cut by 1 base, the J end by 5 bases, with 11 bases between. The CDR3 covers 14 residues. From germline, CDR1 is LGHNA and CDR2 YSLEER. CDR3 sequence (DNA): TGCGCCAGCAGCCAAGGTCGCGTGGGGACTGAAGCTTTCTTT. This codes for CASSQGRVGTEAFF.

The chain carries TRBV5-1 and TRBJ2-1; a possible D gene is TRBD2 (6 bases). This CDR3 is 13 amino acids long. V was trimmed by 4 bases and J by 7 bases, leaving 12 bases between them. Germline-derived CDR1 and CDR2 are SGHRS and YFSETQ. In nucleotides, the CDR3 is TGCGCCAGCAGCCTGCCAGGAGGGAATGAGCAGTTCTTC. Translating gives CASSLPGGNEQFF.

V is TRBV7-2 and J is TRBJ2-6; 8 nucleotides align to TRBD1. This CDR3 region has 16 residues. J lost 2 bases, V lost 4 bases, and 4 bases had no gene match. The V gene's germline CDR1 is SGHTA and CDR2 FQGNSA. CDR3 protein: CASSSKDRAGANVLTF. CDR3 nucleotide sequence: TGTGCCAGCAGCTCCAAGGACAGGGCTGGGGCCAACGTCCTGACTTTC. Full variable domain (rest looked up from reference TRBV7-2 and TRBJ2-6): GAGVSQSPSNKVTEKGKDVELRCDPISGHTALYWYRQSLGQGLEFLIYFQGNSAPDKSGLPSDRFSAERTGGSVSTLTIQRTQQEDSAVYLCASSSKDRAGANVLTFGAGSRLTVL.

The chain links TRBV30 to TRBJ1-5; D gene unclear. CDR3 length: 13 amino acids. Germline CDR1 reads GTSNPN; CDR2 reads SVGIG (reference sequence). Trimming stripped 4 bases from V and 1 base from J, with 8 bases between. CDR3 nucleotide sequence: TGTGCCTGGACACCAGAGAGCAATCAGCCCCAGCATTTT. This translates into CAWTPESNQPQHF.

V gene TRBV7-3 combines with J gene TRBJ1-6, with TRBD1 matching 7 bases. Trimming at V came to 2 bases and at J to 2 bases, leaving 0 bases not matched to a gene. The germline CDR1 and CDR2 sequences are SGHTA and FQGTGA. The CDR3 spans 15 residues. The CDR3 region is CASSLDRAYNSPLHF. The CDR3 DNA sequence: TGTGCCAGCAGCTTAGACAGGGCCTATAATTCACCCCTCCACTTT. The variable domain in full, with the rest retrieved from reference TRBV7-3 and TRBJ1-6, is GAGVSQTPSNKVTEKGKYVELRCDPISGHTALYWYRQSLGQGPEFLIYFQGTGAADDSGLPNDRFFAVRPEGSVSTLKIQRTERGDSAVYLCASSLDRAYNSPLHFGNGTRLTVT.

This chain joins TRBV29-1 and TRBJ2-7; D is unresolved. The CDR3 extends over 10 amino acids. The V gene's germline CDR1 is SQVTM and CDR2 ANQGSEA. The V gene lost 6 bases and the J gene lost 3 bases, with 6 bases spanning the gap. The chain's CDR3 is CSVVNYEQYF. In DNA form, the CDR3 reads TGCAGCGTCGTCAACTACGAGCAGTACTTC.

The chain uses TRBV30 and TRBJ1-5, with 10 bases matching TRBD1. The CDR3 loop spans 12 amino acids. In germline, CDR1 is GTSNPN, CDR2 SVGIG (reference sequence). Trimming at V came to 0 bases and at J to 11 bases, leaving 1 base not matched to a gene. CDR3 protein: CAWSVGTGAQHF. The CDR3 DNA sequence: TGTGCCTGGAGTGTAGGGACAGGGGCCCAGCATTTT.

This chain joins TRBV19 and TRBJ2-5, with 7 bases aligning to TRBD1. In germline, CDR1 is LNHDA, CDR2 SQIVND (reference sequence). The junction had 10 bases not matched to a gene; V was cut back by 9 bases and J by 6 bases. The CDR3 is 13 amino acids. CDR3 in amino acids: CASRLDREKTQYF. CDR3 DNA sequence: TGTGCCAGCCGGCTAGACAGGGAAAAGACCCAGTACTTC.

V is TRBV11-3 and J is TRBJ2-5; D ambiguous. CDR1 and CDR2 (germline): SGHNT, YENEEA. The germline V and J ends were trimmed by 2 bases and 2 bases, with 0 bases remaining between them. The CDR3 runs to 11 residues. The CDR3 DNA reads TGTGCCAGCAGCTTACAAGAGACCCAGTACTTC. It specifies CASSLQETQYF.

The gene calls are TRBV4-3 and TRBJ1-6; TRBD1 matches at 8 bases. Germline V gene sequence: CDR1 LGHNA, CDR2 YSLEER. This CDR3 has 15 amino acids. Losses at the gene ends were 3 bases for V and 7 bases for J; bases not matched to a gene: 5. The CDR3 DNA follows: TGCGCCAGCAGCCAGACCCAGGGGGCAAATTCACCCCTCCACTTT. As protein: CASSQTQGANSPLHF.

In nucleotides, the CDR3 is TGTGCCAGCAGCCAGTTGACGGAAGCTAACTATGGCTACACCTTC. Translated, it gives CASSQLTEANYGYTF. The chain joins TRBV5-6 to TRBJ1-2; no definite D call. Looked up from germline, CDR1 is SGHDT and CDR2 is YYEEEE. This CDR3 has 15 amino acids. V lost 4 bases to trimming and J lost 0 bases, with 13 bases between them.

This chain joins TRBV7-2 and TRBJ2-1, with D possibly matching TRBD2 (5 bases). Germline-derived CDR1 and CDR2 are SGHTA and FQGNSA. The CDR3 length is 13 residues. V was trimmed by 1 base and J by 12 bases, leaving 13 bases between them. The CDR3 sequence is CASSLESGSGQFF. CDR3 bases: TGTGCCAGCAGCTTAGAATCGGGGAGTGGGCAGTTCTTC. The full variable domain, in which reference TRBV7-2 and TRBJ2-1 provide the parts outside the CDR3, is GAGVSQSPSNKVTEKGKDVELRCDPISGHTALYWYRQSLGQGLEFLIYFQGNSAPDKSGLPSDRFSAERTGGSVSTLTIQRTQQEDSAVYLCASSLESGSGQFFGPGTRLTVL.

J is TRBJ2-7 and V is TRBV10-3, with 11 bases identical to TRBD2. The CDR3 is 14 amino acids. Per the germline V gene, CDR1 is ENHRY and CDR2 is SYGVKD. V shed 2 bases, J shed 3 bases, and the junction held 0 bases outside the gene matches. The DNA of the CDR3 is TGTGCCATCAGTGAGACTAGCGGGAGCTACGAGCAGTACTTC. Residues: CAISETSGSYEQYF.

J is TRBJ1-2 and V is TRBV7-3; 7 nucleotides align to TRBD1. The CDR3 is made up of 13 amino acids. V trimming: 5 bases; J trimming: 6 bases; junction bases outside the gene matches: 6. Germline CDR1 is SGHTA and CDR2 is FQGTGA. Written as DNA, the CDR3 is TGTGCCAGCAGCGAGACAGGGCAAGATGGCTACACCTTC. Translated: CASSETGQDGYTF.

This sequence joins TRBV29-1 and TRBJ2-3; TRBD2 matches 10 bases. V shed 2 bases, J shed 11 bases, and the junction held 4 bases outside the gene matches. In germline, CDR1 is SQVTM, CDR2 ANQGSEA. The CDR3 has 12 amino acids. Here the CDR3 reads CSVELGTSVQYF. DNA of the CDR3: TGCAGCGTTGAATTGGGGACTAGCGTGCAGTATTTT.

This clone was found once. CDR3 sequence reads: CASSLERREWPQHF. DNA of the CDR3: TGTGCCAGCAGCTTAGAACGGAGGGAGTGGCCCCAGCATTTT. The chain links TRBV7-2 to TRBJ1-5, with unresolved D. Trimming left V 1 base short and J 9 bases short, with 13 bases between. Germline V lookup: CDR1 SGHTA, CDR2 FQGNSA. This CDR3 contains 14 residues. Using reference TRBV7-2 and TRBJ1-5 for the parts outside the CDR3, the full variable domain is GAGVSQSPSNKVTEKGKDVELRCDPISGHTALYWYRQSLGQGLEFLIYFQGNSAPDKSGLPSDRFSAERTGGSVSTLTIQRTQQEDSAVYLCASSLERREWPQHFGDGTRLSIL.

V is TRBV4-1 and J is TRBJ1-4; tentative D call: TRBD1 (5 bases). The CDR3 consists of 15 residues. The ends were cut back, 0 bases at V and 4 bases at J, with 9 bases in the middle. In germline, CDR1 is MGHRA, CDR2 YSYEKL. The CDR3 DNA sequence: TGCGCCAGCAGCCAAGAGGGGCAGCTTAATGAAAAACTGTTTTTT. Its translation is CASSQEGQLNEKLFF.

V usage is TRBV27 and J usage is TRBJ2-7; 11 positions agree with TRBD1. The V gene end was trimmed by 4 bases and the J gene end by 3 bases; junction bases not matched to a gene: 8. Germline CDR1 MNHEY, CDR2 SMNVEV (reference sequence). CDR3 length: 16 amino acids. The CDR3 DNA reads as TGTGCCAGCAGTTCCCCATGGACAGGGGGCTTCTACGAGCAGTACTTC. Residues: CASSSPWTGGFYEQYF.

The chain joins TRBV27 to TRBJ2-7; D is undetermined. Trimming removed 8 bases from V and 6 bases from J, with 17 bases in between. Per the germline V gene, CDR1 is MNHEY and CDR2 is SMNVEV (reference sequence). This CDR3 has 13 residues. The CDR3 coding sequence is TGTGCCAGCCGATCCGGACCCACATCCGAGCAGTACTTC. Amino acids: CASRSGPTSEQYF.

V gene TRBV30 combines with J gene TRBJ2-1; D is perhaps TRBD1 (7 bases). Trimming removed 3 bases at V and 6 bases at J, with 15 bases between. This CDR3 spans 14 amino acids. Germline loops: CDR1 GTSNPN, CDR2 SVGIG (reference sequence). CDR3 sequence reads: CAWRRDSAGNEQFF. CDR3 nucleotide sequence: TGTGCCTGGAGGCGGGACAGCGCTGGCAATGAGCAGTTCTTC.

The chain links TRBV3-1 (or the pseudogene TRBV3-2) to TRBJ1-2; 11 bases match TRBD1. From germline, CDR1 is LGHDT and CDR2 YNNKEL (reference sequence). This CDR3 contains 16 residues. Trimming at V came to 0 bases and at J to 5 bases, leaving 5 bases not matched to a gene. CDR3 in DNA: TGTGCCAGCAGCCAAGATTGGGACAGGGGGTCTTATGGCTACACCTTC. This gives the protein CASSQDWDRGSYGYTF.